Each of the 21 T cell receptor beta chains below was sequenced from the same sample in a study of T-cell memory formation after mild COVID-19. TCRdb analysed the 5' RACE reads with MiXCR anew, one entry per CDR3 protein. This sample has around 180,000 distinct CDR3 sequences; approximately 18% occur once, and the top ten carry 3% to 4.5%. Specimen: PBMCs or a T cell subset sorted from them (not recorded which). The receptor set was obtained from a man between 18 and 29 years old who had mild COVID-19 (a few samples of this study predate the infection). Cell type and time point are not known.

This clonotype was seen many times. One end of the junction fails to match germline, which may point to a read error. The V and J genes are TRBV3-1 and TRBJ1-5, with 12 bases fitting TRBD1. CDR3 length equals 15 residues. The germline V gene encodes CDR1 LGHDT and CDR2 YNNKEL (reference sequence). CDR3 nucleotides: TGTGCCAGCAGTCAAGGGACAGGGGGCGATCAGCCCCAGCATTTT. Its protein is CASSQGTGGDQPQHF.

The chain joins TRBV19 to TRBJ2-3; D is unresolved. CDR1 is LNHDA and CDR2 is SQIVND in the germline V gene (reference sequence). The CDR3 loop spans 14 amino acids. With 2 bases removed from V and 0 bases from J, the gap between germline ends came to 6 bases. The CDR3 region has the DNA TGTGCCAGTAGTATAATTGCCAGCACAGATACGCAGTATTTT. As protein: CASSIIASTDTQYF.

The chain combines TRBV28 with TRBJ2-3; D perhaps matches TRBD2 (5 bases). V lost 7 bases, J lost 3 bases, and 11 bases lay in between. CDR1 is MDHEN and CDR2 is SYDVKM in the germline V gene. The CDR3 is made up of 13 amino acids. CDR3 protein: CASTHPGTDTQYF. CDR3 bases: TGTGCCAGCACCCACCCGGGGACAGATACGCAGTATTTT.

This clonotype was counted a few times. The V gene is TRBV7-9, the J gene TRBJ2-7; D is possibly TRBD2 (6 bases). The V end lost 5 bases, the J end lost 7 bases, and 12 bases lay between the germline ends. Germline V gene data show CDR1 as SEHNR and CDR2 as FQNEAQ (reference sequence). CDR3 length: 12 residues. DNA for the CDR3: TGTGCCAGCAGCCCAAGCAGCGGGGAGCAGTACGTC. As protein: CASSPSSGEQYV.

The chain couples TRBV6-6 to TRBJ1-6, with D perhaps TRBD1 (5 bases). Per germline, CDR1 MNHNY and CDR2 SVGAGI (reference sequence). V was pared by 6 bases and J by 5 bases, with 11 bases between. The length of the CDR3 is 14 residues. Here the CDR3 reads CASRAETDNSPLHF. The CDR3 bases are TGTGCCAGCAGAGCCGAGACAGATAATTCACCCCTCCACTTT.

The sample holds a few counts of this clonotype. This chain connects TRBV24-1 to TRBJ1-2, with D maybe TRBD1 (6 bases). The V end was cut by 3 bases, the J end by 3 bases, with 13 bases between. The CDR3 runs 15 residues. The germline V gene has CDR1 KGHDR and CDR2 SFDVKD. The CDR3 is CATSDSRQGYYGYTF. In nucleotides, the CDR3 is TGTGCCACCAGTGATAGCCGCCAGGGGTACTATGGCTACACCTTC.

This clonotype has a handful of counts. Written as DNA, the CDR3 is TGTGCCACCAGCAGTCGCACAGGGCCATACTTAGGTACGCAGTATTTT. It is translated as CATSSRTGPYLGTQYF. The chain has TRBV15 and TRBJ2-3, with D possibly matching TRBD1 (6 bases). CDR1 is LNHNV, CDR2 YYDKDF, per germline (reference sequence). The CDR3 contains 16 residues. Trimming left V 3 bases short and J 8 bases short, with 21 bases between. Full variable domain (rest looked up from reference TRBV15 and TRBJ2-3): DAMVIQNPRYQVTQFGKPVTLSCSQTLNHNVMYWYQQKSSQAPKLLFHYYDKDFNNEADTPDNFQSRRPNTSFCFLDIRSPGLGDTAMYLCATSSRTGPYLGTQYFGPGTRLTVL.

This clonotype was observed a handful of times. This chain uses TRBV12-3 or TRBV12-4 with TRBJ2-2, with D maybe TRBD2 (5 bases). Trimming shortened V by 8 bases and J by 2 bases, and 15 bases separated the two germline ends. This CDR3 is 15 amino acids long. CDR3 DNA: TGTGCCAGCTCTCTAGCTTCCCGAAACACCGGGGAGCTGTTTTTT. This gives the protein CASSLASRNTGELFF.

The chain employs TRBV4-3 and TRBJ1-2; TRBD1 agrees at 9 bases. The CDR3 is 17 residues long. V shed 3 bases and J 5 bases; nucleotides not matched to a gene: 13. From germline, CDR1 is LGHNA and CDR2 YSLEER. The CDR3 region has the DNA TGCGCCAGCAGCCAGCACGCTATGACAGGGGGAGAGTATGGCTACACCTTC. Translation gives CASSQHAMTGGEYGYTF.

The V and J genes are TRBV7-8 and TRBJ1-2, with unresolved D. V was cut by 5 bases and J by 3 bases, with 13 bases left in between. CDR3 size: 14 residues. CDR1 is SGHVS and CDR2 is FQNEAQ in the germline V gene. The CDR3: CASSAATLHYGYTF. CDR3 sequence (DNA): TGTGCCAGCAGCGCGGCCACTCTCCACTATGGCTACACCTTC.

This chain uses TRBV7-3 with TRBJ2-3; 8 bases are a match to TRBD1. From germline, CDR1 is SGHTA and CDR2 FQGTGA. This CDR3 comprises 15 residues. V dropped 5 bases and J dropped 0; count of bases not matched to a gene: 4. Here the CDR3 DNA reads TGTGCCAGCAGCCCCGGACAGGGAAGCACAGATACGCAGTATTTT. Translated, it gives CASSPGQGSTDTQYF.

This clonotype has more than one count but fewer than ten. CDR3 sequence (DNA): TGTGCCAGCAGCTTGACAGGGGAAGGAACTGAAGCTTTCTTT. Translation gives CASSLTGEGTEAFF. The rearrangement links TRBV7-3 to TRBJ1-1, with 8 positions matching TRBD1. The CDR3 loop spans 14 amino acids. Germline-derived CDR1 and CDR2 are SGHTA and FQGTGA. Trimming took 3 bases from V and 5 from J; bases not matched to a gene: 5.

This clonotype was counted between two and nine times. The rearrangement joins TRBV4-1 to TRBJ1-1; no reliable D call. The CDR3 contains 15 residues. Deletions cut 6 bases from V and 3 bases from J, with 17 bases between. Germline V CDR1 and CDR2: MGHRA, YSYEKL. The CDR3 nucleotides are TGCGCCAGCAGAAGGATCGGGGAAAGGGACACTGAAGCTTTCTTT. Translating it yields CASRRIGERDTEAFF.

The chain uses TRBV12-3 or TRBV12-4 and TRBJ1-1; possibly TRBD1 for D (5 bases). Trimming pared 5 bases from V and 11 bases from J, leaving 24 bases between. The CDR3 covers 15 residues. CDR3 sequence: CASSVRQGAGRSAFF. CDR3 DNA: TGTGCCAGCAGTGTACGACAAGGGGCCGGACGATCCGCTTTCTTT.

Many counts were recorded for this clonotype. V usage is TRBV7-2 and J usage is TRBJ2-7; a weak D match, TRBD2 (6 bases). Germline loops: CDR1 SGHTA, CDR2 FQGNSA. The CDR3 consists of 13 residues. V lost 5 bases and J 4 bases, leaving 12 bases between the germline ends. The CDR3 region is CASSPLADYEQYF. In DNA, the CDR3 is TGTGCCAGCAGCCCATTAGCGGATTACGAGCAGTACTTC.

The J gene is TRBJ1-6, the V gene TRBV25-1; no clear D gene. With 2 bases removed from V and 7 bases from J, the gap between germline ends came to 12 bases. The CDR3 runs 15 residues. Germline V gene lookup returns CDR1 MGHDK and CDR2 SYGVNS. The CDR3 DNA reads as TGTGCCAGCAGTGAAAACTACGGAACAAATTCACCCCTCCACTTT. Translated, it gives CASSENYGTNSPLHF.

This clonotype was found a few times. The chain couples TRBV20-1 to TRBJ2-5; D might be TRBD1 or TRBD2, each matching 5 bases. Trimming removed 0 bases at V and 2 bases at J, with 10 bases between. This CDR3 has 14 residues. Per germline, CDR1 DFQATT and CDR2 SNEGSKA (reference sequence). CDR3 DNA: TGCAGTGCTAGAGATTCAGGGACGCAAGAGACCCAGTACTTC. This encodes CSARDSGTQETQYF.

This chain uses TRBV7-9 with TRBJ1-3; weak D call: TRBD1 (5 bases). CDR3 length: 15 amino acids. Germline CDR1 SEHNR, CDR2 FQNEAQ (reference sequence). V lost 2 bases and J lost 0, with 8 bases in between. The CDR3 nucleotides are TGTGCCAGCAGCTTACTGGGGGGCTCTGGAAACACCATATATTTT. Translating it yields CASSLLGGSGNTIYF.

The V and J genes are TRBV18 and TRBJ2-3, with D uncertain. This CDR3 region has 14 residues. Germline V lookup: CDR1 KGHSH, CDR2 LQKENI. V was shortened by 3 bases and J by 1 base, with 8 bases between the two germline ends. In DNA, the CDR3 is TGTGCCAGCTCACCGAGTAGGGGCACAGATACGCAGTATTTT. This codes for CASSPSRGTDTQYF.

This clonotype was detected many times. The gene calls are TRBV29-1 and TRBJ2-7; TRBD1 or TRBD2 may be the D gene (5 bases each). Germline V gene lookup returns CDR1 SQVTM and CDR2 ANQGSEA. V was pared by 3 bases and J by 0 bases, with 9 bases between. There are 13 residues in the CDR3. The chain's CDR3 is CSVEGDLSYEQYF. CDR3 coding DNA: TGCAGCGTTGAGGGGGACCTCTCCTACGAGCAGTACTTC.

The V call is TRBV28, the J call TRBJ2-1; 11 nucleotides align to TRBD2. J gave up 7 bases and V 1 base, and 6 bases lay outside the gene matches. Germline values: CDR1 MDHEN, CDR2 SYDVKM. The CDR3 loop spans 16 amino acids. The CDR3 spells CASSLSSSGGYNEQFF. The CDR3 region has the DNA TGTGCCAGCAGTTTATCGTCTAGCGGGGGGTATAATGAGCAGTTCTTC.